These 15 T cell receptor beta chains originate from one sample sequenced in a study of blood T cells in healthy people across ages. A second PCR, run for about 7 to 11 cycles, used a sample-barcoded 5' primer plus a J-beta primer mix. Using its own MiXCR run on the 5' RACE reads, TCRdb lists one record per CDR3 protein. Among around 1,100,000 distinct CDR3 sequences listed, about two fifths were seen once. The specimen sequenced was blood. The receptors shown here come from a young man in good health.

The V and J genes are TRBV27 and TRBJ2-2, with 8 bases lining up with TRBD2. The CDR3 totals 16 residues. The V gene's germline CDR1 is MNHEY and CDR2 SMNVEV (reference sequence). Trimming took 3 bases from V and 2 from J; bases not matched to a gene: 5. DNA for the CDR3: TGTGCCAGCAGTTTCGGGACTAGTCTTAACACCGGGGAGCTGTTTTTT. Its translation is CASSFGTSLNTGELFF.

A few counts support this clonotype. This chain links TRBV5-1 with TRBJ2-3, with TRBD1 as a possible D gene (5 bases). There are 15 residues in the CDR3. V was shortened by 6 bases and J by 1 base, with 15 bases between the two germline ends. CDR1 SGHRS and CDR2 YFSETQ come from the germline V gene. The CDR3 region has the DNA TGCGCCAGCACAGGACAATCTACCGGCACAGATACGCAGTATTTT. Its protein is CASTGQSTGTDTQYF. Complete variable domain (other parts from reference TRBV5-1 and TRBJ2-3): KAGVTQTPRYLIKTRGQQVTLSCSPISGHRSVSWYQQTPGQGLQFLFEYFSETQRNKGNFPGRFSGRQFSNSRSEMNVSTLELGDSALYLCASTGQSTGTDTQYFGPGTRLTVL.

This clonotype was counted between two and nine times. The chain is built from TRBV5-5 and TRBJ1-2; tentative D call: TRBD1 (6 bases). Germline CDR1 and CDR2: SGHKS and YYEKEE (reference sequence). The V gene lost 6 bases and the J gene lost 4 bases, with 16 bases spanning the gap. CDR3 length: 14 residues. CDR3 in DNA: TGTGCCAGCACCTCTTACGGGGGCGTCTATGGCTACACCTTC. Translation gives CASTSYGGVYGYTF.

The rearrangement joins TRBV6-6 to TRBJ2-7, with 7 positions matching TRBD1. Germline CDR1 is MNHNY and CDR2 is SVGAGI (reference sequence). The junction had 10 bases not matched to a gene; V was cut back by 11 bases and J by 3 bases. The CDR3 totals 13 residues. This chain's CDR3 is CAGLRDSYYEQYF. CDR3 sequence (DNA): TGTGCCGGTCTCCGGGACAGCTACTACGAGCAGTACTTC.

The chain carries TRBV12-3 or TRBV12-4 and TRBJ1-5, with a possible D match to TRBD1 (6 bases). This CDR3 is 15 amino acids long. The ends were cut back, 5 bases at V and 0 bases at J, with 11 bases in the middle. CDR3 protein: CASSGGGNSNQPQHF. The CDR3 bases are TGTGCCAGCAGTGGGGGCGGAAATAGCAATCAGCCCCAGCATTTT.

The CDR3 region is CASREQGVQRKKLFF. As DNA, the CDR3 is TGTGCCAGCAGGGAACAGGGGGTCCAACGGAAAAAACTGTTTTTT. The rearrangement joins TRBV12-3 or TRBV12-4 to TRBJ1-4; the match to TRBD1 covers 8 bases. The CDR3 contains 15 residues. Trimming took 6 bases from V and 9 from J; bases not matched to a gene: 12.

This chain uses TRBV5-1 with TRBJ1-1; D may be TRBD1 (5 bases). The germline gives CDR1 SGHRS, CDR2 YFSETQ. The CDR3 is made up of 14 amino acids. Trimming stripped 4 bases from V and 6 bases from J, with 16 bases between. The CDR3 protein is CASSIRGVGPEAFF. DNA of the CDR3: TGCGCCAGCAGCATTAGAGGGGTTGGGCCTGAAGCTTTCTTT.

The chain couples TRBV3-1 to TRBJ1-5; no reliable D call. Trimming removed 1 base at V and 4 bases at J, with 8 bases between. Germline lookup yields CDR1 LGHDT and CDR2 YNNKEL (reference sequence). This CDR3 region has 14 residues. Written as DNA, the CDR3 is TGTGCCAGCAGCCAAGGGCCAGCTAATCAGCCCCAGCATTTT. It translates to CASSQGPANQPQHF.

The V gene is TRBV6-5, the J gene TRBJ1-2; D might be TRBD1 (6 bases). From germline, CDR1 is MNHEY and CDR2 SVGAGI. The V end lost 2 bases, the J end lost 3 bases, and 10 bases lay between the germline ends. This CDR3 comprises 14 residues. CDR3 in amino acids: CASSYGSGDYGYTF. The CDR3 region has the DNA TGTGCCAGCAGTTACGGCTCAGGGGACTATGGCTACACCTTC.

V and J are TRBV20-1 and TRBJ1-6; D gene uncertain. Per the germline V gene, CDR1 is DFQATT and CDR2 is SNEGSKA (reference sequence). Trimming took off 0 bases at V and 2 bases at J, with 11 bases between the two ends. This CDR3 is 16 amino acids long. CDR3 DNA sequence: TGCAGTGCTAGAGATCCTATGGAACCCTATAATTCACCCCTCCACTTT. This encodes CSARDPMEPYNSPLHF.

V gene TRBV2 combines with J gene TRBJ2-3, with D unclear. The CDR3 has 17 amino acids. The germline V gene encodes CDR1 SNHLY and CDR2 FYNNEI. V dropped 3 bases and J dropped 1 base, with 17 bases sitting between them. CDR3 nucleotide sequence: TGTGCCAGCAGTGAGTCTTTGCTCCTAACGGGCACAGATACGCAGTATTTT. It codes for CASSESLLLTGTDTQYF.

This clonotype has a handful of counts. The chain links TRBV20-1 to TRBJ2-1; 9 bases agree with TRBD2. Germline V gene data show CDR1 as DFQATT and CDR2 as SNEGSKA (reference sequence). The ends lost 8 bases at V and 3 bases at J; junction bases unmatched: 5. The CDR3 is made up of 13 amino acids. The CDR3 DNA reads TGCAGTCAGCGGGGGGACCACTACAATGAGCAGTTCTTC. Amino acid sequence: CSQRGDHYNEQFF.

The rearrangement uses TRBV18 and TRBJ1-4, with a possible D match to TRBD1 (5 bases). CDR1 and CDR2 (germline): KGHSH, LQKENI. This CDR3 has 13 amino acids. V was cut by 3 bases and J by 8 bases, with 10 bases left in between. The CDR3: CASSPEGQEKLFF. The DNA of the CDR3 is TGTGCCAGCTCACCGGAGGGGCAAGAAAAACTGTTTTTT. The full variable domain, with the rest looked up from reference TRBV18 and TRBJ1-4, is NAGVMQNPRHLVRRRGQEARLRCSPMKGHSHVYWYRQLPEEGLKFMVYLQKENIIDESGMPKERFSAEFPKEGPSILRIQQVVRGDSAAYFCASSPEGQEKLFFGSGTQLSVL.

This clonotype occurred a few times. One end of the junction is discordant with germline, which a read error may explain. J is TRBJ2-3 and V is TRBV18; D possibly corresponds to TRBD1 (6 bases). There are 12 residues in the CDR3. Germline CDR1 and CDR2: KGHSH and LQKENI. CDR3: CASFTGPDTKYF. CDR3 sequence (DNA): TGTGCCAGCTTTACAGGGCCAGATACGAAGTATTTT.

This clonotype was counted only a few times. This chain uses TRBV7-9 with TRBJ1-1; D not certain. CDR3 length: 14 amino acids. Trimming took off 0 bases at V and 4 bases at J, with 9 bases between the two ends. CDR1 and CDR2 from the germline V gene are SEHNR and FQNEAQ (reference sequence). Written as DNA, the CDR3 is TGTGCCAGCAGCTTAGCTCGAGAAGTCACTGAAGCTTTCTTT. Protein: CASSLAREVTEAFF.